The clone carrying this T cell receptor beta chain has a handful of counts. The antigen is undetermined. The data stem from a study of type 1 and type 2 diabetes patients. Study information: T cells were magnetically sorted from PBMCs as CD4+ or CD8+ subsets.

Genomic DNA was the PCR template. The TCR beta CDR3 region was amplified using 30 forward and 13 reverse primers. In TCRdb, the multiplex PCR reads were re-called with MiXCR into one record per CDR3 protein. The table records 250,000 or so distinct CDR3 sequences, approximately 50% of them present only once. Study conclusions and caveats: Type 2 diabetes and control samples shared highly correlated V and J usage, averaging around 0.97.

Sequenced material: peripheral blood mononuclear cells (PBMCs). The sequence came from a man younger than 35 with type 2 diabetes.

The CDR3 sequence is CASSLRGTFGYTF. In nucleotides, the CDR3 is TGTGCCAGCAGTTTACGGGGAACCTTCGGCTACACCTTC. The chain uses TRBV27 and TRBJ1-2; D is ambiguous. V was shortened by 2 bases and J by 8 bases, with 12 bases between the two germline ends. The CDR3 has 13 amino acids. CDR1 and CDR2 from the germline V gene are MNHEY and SMNVEV (reference sequence).